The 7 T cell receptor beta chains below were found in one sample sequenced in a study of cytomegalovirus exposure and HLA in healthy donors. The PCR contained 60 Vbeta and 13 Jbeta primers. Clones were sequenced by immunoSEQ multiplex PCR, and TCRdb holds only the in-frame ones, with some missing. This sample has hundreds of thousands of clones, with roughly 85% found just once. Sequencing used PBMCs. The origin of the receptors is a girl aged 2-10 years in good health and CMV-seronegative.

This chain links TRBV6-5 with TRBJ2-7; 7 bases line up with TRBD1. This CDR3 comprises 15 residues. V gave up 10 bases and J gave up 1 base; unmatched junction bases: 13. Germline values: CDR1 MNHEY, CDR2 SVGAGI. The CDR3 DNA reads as TGTGCCACCCGCCTTGAAGGGGGCGGGTCCTACGAGCAGTACTTC. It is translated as CATRLEGGGSYEQYF.

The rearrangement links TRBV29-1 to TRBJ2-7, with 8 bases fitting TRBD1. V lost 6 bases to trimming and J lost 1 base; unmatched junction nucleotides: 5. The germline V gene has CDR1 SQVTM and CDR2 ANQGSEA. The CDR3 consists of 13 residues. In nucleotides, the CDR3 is TGCAGCGTGAGACAGGGGCGTTCCTACGAGCAGTACTTC. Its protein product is CSVRQGRSYEQYF.

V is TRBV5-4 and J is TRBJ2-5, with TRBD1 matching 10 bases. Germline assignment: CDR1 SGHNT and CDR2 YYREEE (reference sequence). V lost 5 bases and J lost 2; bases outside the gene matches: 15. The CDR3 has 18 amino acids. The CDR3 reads CASSPRVRGQGVQETQYF. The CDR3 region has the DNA TGTGCCAGCAGTCCAAGGGTTCGCGGACAGGGGGTACAAGAGACCCAGTACTTC. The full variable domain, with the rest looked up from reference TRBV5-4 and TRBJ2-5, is ETGVTQSPTHLIKTRGQQVTLRCSSQSGHNTVSWYQQALGQGPQFIFQYYREEENGRGNFPPRFSGLQFPNYSSELNVNALELDDSALYLCASSPRVRGQGVQETQYFGPGTRLLVL.

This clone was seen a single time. CDR3 residues: CASSQGVDSSSYEQYF. CDR3 DNA sequence: TGTGCCAGCTCACAGGGGGTCGACAGTAGCTCCTACGAGCAGTACTTC. The chain is built from TRBV18 and TRBJ2-7, with D tentatively TRBD1 (6 bases). CDR3 length equals 16 residues. With 4 bases removed from V and 0 bases from J, the gap between germline ends came to 16 bases. Germline V CDR1 and CDR2: KGHSH, LQKENI. The variable domain in full, completed from reference TRBV18 and TRBJ2-7, reads NAGVMQNPRHLVRRRGQEARLRCSPMKGHSHVYWYRQLPEEGLKFMVYLQKENIIDESGMPKERFSAEFPKEGPSILRIQQVVRGDSAAYFCASSQGVDSSSYEQYFGPGTRLTVT.

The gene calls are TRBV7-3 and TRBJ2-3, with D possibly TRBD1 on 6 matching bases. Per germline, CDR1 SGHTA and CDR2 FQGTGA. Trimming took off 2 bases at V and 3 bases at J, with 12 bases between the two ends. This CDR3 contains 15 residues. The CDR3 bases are TGTGCCAGCAGCTTATGGGGGCGCGGAACAGATACGCAGTATTTT. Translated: CASSLWGRGTDTQYF. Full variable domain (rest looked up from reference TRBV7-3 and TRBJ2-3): GAGVSQTPSNKVTEKGKYVELRCDPISGHTALYWYRQSLGQGPEFLIYFQGTGAADDSGLPNDRFFAVRPEGSVSTLKIQRTERGDSAVYLCASSLWGRGTDTQYFGPGTRLTVL.

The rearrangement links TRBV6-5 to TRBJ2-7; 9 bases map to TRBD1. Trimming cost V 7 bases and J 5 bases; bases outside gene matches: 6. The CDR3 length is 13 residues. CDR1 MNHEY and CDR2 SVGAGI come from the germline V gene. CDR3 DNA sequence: TGTGCCAGCACTCGACAGGGGGGGAACGAGCAGTACTTC. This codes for CASTRQGGNEQYF.

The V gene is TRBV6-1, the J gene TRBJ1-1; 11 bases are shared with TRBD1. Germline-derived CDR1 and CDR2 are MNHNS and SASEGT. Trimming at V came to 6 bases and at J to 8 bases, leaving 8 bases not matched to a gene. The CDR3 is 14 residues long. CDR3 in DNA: TGTGCCAGCAGGAGGGACAGGGGGGCCGGAGAAGCTTTCTTT. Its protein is CASRRDRGAGEAFF.